This T cell receptor beta chain was identified in a study of T cells after posttransplantation cyclophosphamide. Study results and caveats: Skin or GI-infiltrating T cells shared few TRB sequences with blood.

Profiled with immunoSEQ multiplex PCR; TCRdb holds only in-frame clones, not every one. The sample shows 44,000 or so clones, none of them appearing just once. J lost 4 bases, V lost 0 bases, and 5 bases had no gene match. The germline V gene has CDR1 KGHSH and CDR2 LQKENI. The CDR3 runs 17 residues. The table lists this clone with many counts. Antigen specificity is unknown. This chain joins TRBV18 and TRBJ2-2; 10 positions agree with TRBD2. Source material: PBMCs. This TCR came from a man aged 35-49 years in good health, CMV-negative, and a related stem cell transplant donor. CDR3 in DNA: TGTGCCAGCTCACCACCGGTCCTAGCGGGAGCCACCGGGGAGCTGTTTTTT. Its protein product is CASSPPVLAGATGELFF. The whole variable domain, filled in from reference TRBV18 and TRBJ2-2, reads NAGVMQNPRHLVRRRGQEARLRCSPMKGHSHVYWYRQLPEEGLKFMVYLQKENIIDESGMPKERFSAEFPKEGPSILRIQQVVRGDSAAYFCASSPPVLAGATGELFFGEGSRLTVL.